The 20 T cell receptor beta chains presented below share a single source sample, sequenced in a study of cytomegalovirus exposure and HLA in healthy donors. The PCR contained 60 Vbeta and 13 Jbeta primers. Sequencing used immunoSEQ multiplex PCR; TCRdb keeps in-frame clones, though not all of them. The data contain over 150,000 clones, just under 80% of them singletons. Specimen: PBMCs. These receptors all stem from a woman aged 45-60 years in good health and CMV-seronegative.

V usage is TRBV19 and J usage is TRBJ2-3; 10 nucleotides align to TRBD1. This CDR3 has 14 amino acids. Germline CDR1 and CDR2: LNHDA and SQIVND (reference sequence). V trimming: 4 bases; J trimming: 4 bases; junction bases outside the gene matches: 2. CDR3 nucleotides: TGTGCCAGTAGTAGTGGACAGGGGGCAGATACGCAGTATTTT. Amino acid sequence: CASSSGQGADTQYF. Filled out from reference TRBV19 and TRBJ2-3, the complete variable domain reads DGGITQSPKYLFRKEGQNVTLSCEQNLNHDAMYWYRQDPGQGLRLIYYSQIVNDFQKGDIAEGYSVSREKKESFPLTVTSAQKNPTAFYLCASSSGQGADTQYFGPGTRLTVL.

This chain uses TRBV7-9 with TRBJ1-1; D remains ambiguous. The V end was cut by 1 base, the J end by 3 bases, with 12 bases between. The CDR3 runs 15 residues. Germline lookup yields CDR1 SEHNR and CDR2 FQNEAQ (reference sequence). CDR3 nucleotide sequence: TGTGCCAGCAGCTTAGAGGAGGGTTGGGACACTGAAGCTTTCTTT. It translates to CASSLEEGWDTEAFF.

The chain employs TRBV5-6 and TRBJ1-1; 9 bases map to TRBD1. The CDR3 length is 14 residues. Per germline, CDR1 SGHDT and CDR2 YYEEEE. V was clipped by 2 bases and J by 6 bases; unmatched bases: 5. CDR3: CASSLQGAPPEAFF. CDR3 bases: TGTGCCAGCAGCTTACAGGGGGCTCCCCCTGAAGCTTTCTTT.

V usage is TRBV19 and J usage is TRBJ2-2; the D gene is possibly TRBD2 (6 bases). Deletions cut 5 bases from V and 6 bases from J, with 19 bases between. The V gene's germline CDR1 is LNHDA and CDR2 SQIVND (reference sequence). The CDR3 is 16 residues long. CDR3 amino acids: CASSHLGGQDAGELFF. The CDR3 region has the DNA TGTGCCAGTAGTCACCTCGGGGGTCAGGACGCCGGGGAGCTGTTTTTT.

Here the CDR3 reads CASSQDRESSEQFF. CDR3 DNA sequence: TGTGCCAGCAGCCAAGATCGGGAATCGTCGGAGCAGTTCTTC. The J gene is TRBJ2-1, the V gene TRBV4-2; D possibly corresponds to TRBD2 (5 bases). Looked up from germline, CDR1 is LGHNA and CDR2 is YNFKEQ. CDR3 size: 14 residues. Trimming stripped 0 bases from V and 10 bases from J, with 13 bases between.

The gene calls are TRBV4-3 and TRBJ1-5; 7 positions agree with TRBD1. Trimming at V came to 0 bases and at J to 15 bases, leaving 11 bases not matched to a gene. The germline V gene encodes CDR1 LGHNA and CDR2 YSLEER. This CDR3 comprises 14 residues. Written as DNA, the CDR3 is TGCGCCAGCAGCCAAGATCCGACAGGGATTGCGGTGCATTTT. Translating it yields CASSQDPTGIAVHF.

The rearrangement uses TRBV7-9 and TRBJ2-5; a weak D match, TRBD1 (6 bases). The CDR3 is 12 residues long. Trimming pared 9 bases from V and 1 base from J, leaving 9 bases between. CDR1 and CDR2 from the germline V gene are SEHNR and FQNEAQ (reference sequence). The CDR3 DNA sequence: TGTGCCAGTGGGACACCCCAAGAGACCCAGTACTTC. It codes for CASGTPQETQYF.

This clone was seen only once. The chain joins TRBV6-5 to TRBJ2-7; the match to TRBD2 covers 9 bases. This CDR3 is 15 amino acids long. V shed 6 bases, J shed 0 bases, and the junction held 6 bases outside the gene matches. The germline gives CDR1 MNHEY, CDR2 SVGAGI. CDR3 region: CASRLQREVSYEQYF. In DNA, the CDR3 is TGTGCCAGCAGACTGCAGCGGGAGGTCTCCTACGAGCAGTACTTC.

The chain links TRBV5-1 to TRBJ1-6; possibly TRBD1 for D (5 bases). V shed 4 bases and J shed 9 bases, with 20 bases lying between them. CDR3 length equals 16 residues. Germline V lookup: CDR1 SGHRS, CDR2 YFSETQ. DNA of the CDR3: TGCGCCAGCAGCCCGACTCCAGGGTCGGGGGGTTCACCCCTCCACTTT. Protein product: CASSPTPGSGGSPLHF.

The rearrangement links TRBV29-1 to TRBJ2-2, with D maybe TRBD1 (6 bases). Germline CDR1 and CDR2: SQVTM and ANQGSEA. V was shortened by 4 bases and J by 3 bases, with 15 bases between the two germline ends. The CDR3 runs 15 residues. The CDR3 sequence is CSVVSVQGYTGELFF. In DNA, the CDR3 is TGCAGCGTTGTGTCTGTACAGGGTTACACCGGGGAGCTGTTTTTT.

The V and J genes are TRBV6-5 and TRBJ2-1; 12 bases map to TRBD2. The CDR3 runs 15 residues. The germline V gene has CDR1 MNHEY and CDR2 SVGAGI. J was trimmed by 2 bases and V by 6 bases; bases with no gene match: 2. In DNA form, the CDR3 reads TGTGCCAGCAGCCGGACTAGCGGGACCTACAATGAGCAGTTCTTC. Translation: CASSRTSGTYNEQFF.

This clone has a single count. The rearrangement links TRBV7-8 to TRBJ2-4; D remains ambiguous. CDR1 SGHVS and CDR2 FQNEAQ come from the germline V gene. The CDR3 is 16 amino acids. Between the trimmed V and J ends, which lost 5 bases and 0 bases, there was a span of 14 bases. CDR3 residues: CASSPALPGAKNIQYF. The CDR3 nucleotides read TGTGCCAGCAGCCCCGCCTTGCCGGGAGCCAAAAACATTCAGTACTTC.

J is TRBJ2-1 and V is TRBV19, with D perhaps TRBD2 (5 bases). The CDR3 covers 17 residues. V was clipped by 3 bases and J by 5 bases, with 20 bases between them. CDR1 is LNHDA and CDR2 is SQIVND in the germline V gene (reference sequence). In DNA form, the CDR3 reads TGTGCCAGTAGTATCAAAACAATAGGAGGCGTAAACAATGAGCAGTTCTTC. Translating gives CASSIKTIGGVNNEQFF.

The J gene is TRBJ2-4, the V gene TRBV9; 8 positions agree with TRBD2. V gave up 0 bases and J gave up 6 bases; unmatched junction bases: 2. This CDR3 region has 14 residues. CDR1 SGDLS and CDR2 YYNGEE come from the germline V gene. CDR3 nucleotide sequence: TGTGCCAGCAGCGTAGACGGGGGGGGAAACATTCAGTACTTC. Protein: CASSVDGGGNIQYF.

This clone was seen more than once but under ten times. CDR3 in amino acids: CASRQGNQPQHF. The CDR3 DNA is TGTGCCAGCAGGCAGGGGAATCAGCCCCAGCATTTT. The chain recombines TRBV6-1 with TRBJ1-5; tentatively, D is TRBD1 (6 bases). V was clipped by 6 bases and J by 4 bases, with 7 bases between them. This CDR3 region has 12 residues. The germline V gene has CDR1 MNHNS and CDR2 SASEGT.

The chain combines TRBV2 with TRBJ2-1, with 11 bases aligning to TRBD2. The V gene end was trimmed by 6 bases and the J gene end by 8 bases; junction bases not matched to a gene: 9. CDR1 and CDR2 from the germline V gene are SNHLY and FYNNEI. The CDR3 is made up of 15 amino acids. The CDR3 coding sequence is TGTGCCAGCAGCCAACTAGCGGGAGCTCCCCATGAGCAGTTCTTC. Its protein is CASSQLAGAPHEQFF. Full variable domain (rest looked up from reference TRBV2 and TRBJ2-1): EPEVTQTPSHQVTQMGQEVILRCVPISNHLYFYWYRQILGQKVEFLVSFYNNEISEKSEIFDDQFSVERPDGSNFTLKIRSTKLEDSAMYFCASSQLAGAPHEQFFGPGTRLTVL.

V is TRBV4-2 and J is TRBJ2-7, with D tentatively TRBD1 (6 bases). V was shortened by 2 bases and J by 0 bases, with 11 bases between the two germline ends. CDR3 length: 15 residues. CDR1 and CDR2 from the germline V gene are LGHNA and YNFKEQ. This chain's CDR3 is CASSQQGSNSYEQYF. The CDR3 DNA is TGTGCCAGCAGCCAACAGGGGAGCAACTCCTACGAGCAGTACTTC.

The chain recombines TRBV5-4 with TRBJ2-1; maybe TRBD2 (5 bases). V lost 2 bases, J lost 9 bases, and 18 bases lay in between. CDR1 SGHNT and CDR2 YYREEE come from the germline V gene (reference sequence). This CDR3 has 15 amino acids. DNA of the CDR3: TGTGCCAGCAGCTTAACGGGGTCCCCTATAAGTGAGCAGTTCTTC. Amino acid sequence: CASSLTGSPISEQFF.

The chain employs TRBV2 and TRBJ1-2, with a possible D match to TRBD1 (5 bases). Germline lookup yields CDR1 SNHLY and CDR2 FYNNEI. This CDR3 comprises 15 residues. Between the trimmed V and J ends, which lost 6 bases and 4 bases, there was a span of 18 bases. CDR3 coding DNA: TGTGCCAGCAGCCCCCCGGGGGGGAGGGGCTATGGCTACACCTTC. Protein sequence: CASSPPGGRGYGYTF.

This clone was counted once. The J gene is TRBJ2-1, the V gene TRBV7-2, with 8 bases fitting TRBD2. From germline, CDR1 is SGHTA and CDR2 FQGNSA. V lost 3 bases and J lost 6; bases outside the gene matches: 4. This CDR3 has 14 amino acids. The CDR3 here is CASSFRTSLNEQFF. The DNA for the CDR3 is TGTGCCAGCAGCTTCAGGACTAGCCTCAATGAGCAGTTCTTC. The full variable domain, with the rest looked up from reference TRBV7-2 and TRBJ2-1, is GAGVSQSPSNKVTEKGKDVELRCDPISGHTALYWYRQSLGQGLEFLIYFQGNSAPDKSGLPSDRFSAERTGGSVSTLTIQRTQQEDSAVYLCASSFRTSLNEQFFGPGTRLTVL.